This record concerns one TCR beta chain sequence. Antigen specificity is unknown. Time point noted: persistent/refractory GD, antithyroid drugs over 5 years with positive TRAb. TCR sequences were obtained from RNA taken from PBMCs. According to the study, TCR beta libraries were built with iRepertoire HTBI primers and CDR3-region Arm-PCR. TCRdb reanalysed the multiplex PCR reads using MiXCR and keeps one entry per CDR3 protein. The profile shows about 470,000 distinct CDR3 sequences, roughly 21% of them singletons. Losses at the gene ends were 3 bases for V and 7 bases for J; bases not matched to a gene: 9. The CDR3 has 15 residues. Per germline, CDR1 SGHKS and CDR2 YYEKEE (reference sequence). This sample stems from a study of regulatory T cells in long-lasting Graves disease. General study findings and limits: Researchers examined only peripheral blood and not thyroid tissue.

The sequence was obtained from a female donor with Graves disease. This specimen was peripheral blood mononuclear cells (PBMCs), taken when the disease was refractory, from a patient treated with antithyroid drugs. The rearrangement joins TRBV5-5 to TRBJ2-7; TRBD2 agrees at 11 bases. The CDR3 nucleotides are TGTGCCAGCAGCTCGGGACTAGCGGATCTTTATGAGCAGTACTTC. It translates to CASSSGLADLYEQYF.